This is a list of T cell receptor beta chains from one sample in a study of blood T cell repertoires in COVID-19. Profiling relied on immunoSEQ multiplex PCR, and the TCRdb table lists in-frame clones only, not all of them. The sample shows 75,000 to 80,000 clones, around 91% of them seen only once. The sample consisted of peripheral blood. These receptors all stem from a human donor in a cohort sampled during active COVID-19. Both conserved end residues are part of each CDR3. Fields, in order: J gene, V gene, D gene, clone size, CDR3 protein, CDR3 DNA. The D gene is left open where the match is weak. Clone size is given for some rows only: seen once, a few or many times, or a class if the clone is expanded.

TRBJ1-2 TRBV5-1 . . CASSLSLTYGYTF TGCGCCAGCAGCTTGTCACTGACTTATGGCTACACCTTC
TRBJ2-5 TRBV18 . . CASSPTAVGETQYF TGTGCCAGCTCACCAACAGCAGTGGGAGAGACCCAGTACTTC
TRBJ2-1 TRBV7-2 TRBD2 . CASSKKPGLAGVLQFF TGTGCCAGCAGCAAGAAACCGGGACTAGCGGGGGTTTTGCAGTTCTTC
TRBJ1-5 TRBV10-2 . . CASRRGGPSNQPQHF TGCGCCAGCAGGCGGGGAGGGCCCAGCAATCAGCCCCAGCATTTT
TRBJ1-1 TRBV11-2 TRBD1 . CASSLVGQGVGEAFF TGTGCCAGCAGCTTAGTCGGACAGGGGGTGGGTGAAGCTTTCTTT
TRBJ1-5 TRBV4-1 . few CASSQTALRGNQPQHF TGCGCCAGCAGCCAGACAGCACTTCGGGGCAATCAGCCCCAGCATTTT
TRBJ2-1 TRBV7-3 TRBD2 . CASSLTSGGANEQFF TGTGCCAGCAGCTTAACTAGCGGGGGGGCAAATGAGCAGTTCTTC
TRBJ2-7 TRBV29-1 TRBD1 . CSGADRVESYEQYF TGCAGCGGGGCTGACAGGGTGGAATCCTACGAGCAGTACTTC
TRBJ1-2 TRBV7-2 TRBD1 . CASSQTGSDYGYTF TGTGCCAGCAGCCAGACAGGGTCTGACTATGGCTACACCTTC
TRBJ1-2 TRBV21-1 . . CASSTKFAGQTYGYTF TGTGCCAGCAGCACTAAATTTGCGGGACAGACCTATGGCTACACCTTC
TRBJ2-1 TRBV11-2 . . CASSLDRIHEQFF TGTGCCAGCAGCTTAGACAGGATCCATGAGCAGTTCTTC
TRBJ1-6 TRBV10-3 . . CAGRESSYNSPLHF TGTGCCGGGCGGGAAAGCTCCTATAATTCACCCCTCCACTTT
TRBJ2-1 TRBV9 TRBD2 once CASSVFPGLAGKQFF TGTGCCAGCAGCGTATTTCCGGGACTAGCGGGGAAGCAGTTCTTC
TRBJ1-1 TRBV19 . once CASSIDHRLQNTEAFF TGTGCCAGTAGTATAGATCACAGGCTACAGAACACTGAAGCTTTCTTT
TRBJ2-1 TRBV18 TRBD2 . CASSLERGMISYNEQFF TGTGCCAGCTCCCTAGAGCGGGGGATGATCTCCTACAATGAGCAGTTCTTC
TRBJ2-7 TRBV6-6 TRBD1 . CASSLDSPGQGAYEQYF TGTGCCAGCAGTCTCGATTCACCGGGACAGGGGGCCTACGAGCAGTACTTC
TRBJ1-1 TRBV19 . . CASSIVQTRGEAFF TGTGCCAGTAGTATAGTGCAGACAAGGGGTGAAGCTTTCTTT
TRBJ2-5 TRBV5-1 . . CASSTFRSQETQYF TGCGCCAGCAGCACGTTTCGGTCCCAAGAGACCCAGTACTTC
TRBJ2-7 TRBV27 TRBD2 once CASSLLMGRGGNEQYF TGTGCCAGCAGTTTATTAATGGGTCGGGGGGGCAACGAGCAGTACTTC
TRBJ2-5 TRBV11-2 . . CASSIDPDQETQYF TGTGCCAGCAGCATAGACCCGGACCAAGAGACCCAGTACTTC
TRBJ1-4 TRBV6-5 . . CASSYAPGMGEKLFF TGTGCCAGCAGTTACGCCCCAGGGATGGGCGAAAAACTGTTTTTT
TRBJ2-7 TRBV5-1 . . CASSLDAGSTYEQYF TGCGCCAGCAGCTTGGATGCAGGGTCTACCTACGAGCAGTACTTC